Reported below is one TCR beta chain. No antigen is known for it. This sample is drawn from a study of T cell responses to AZD1222 COVID-19 vaccine. Study at large: Second-dose intervals near 4 or 12 weeks were combined. Findings of the study overall: Donors skewed white British and female; clonal diversity was possibly underestimated. Unmutated variant regions are reportedly the target of nearly half of TCRs that are spike-specific.

This CDR3 is 14 amino acids long. Germline assignment: CDR1 MDHEN and CDR2 SYDVKM. With V trimmed by 6 bases and J by 3 bases, 5 bases remained unmatched. The repertoire was sequenced with immunoSEQ multiplex PCR; TCRdb's copy has only in-frame clones and lacks some. This table holds 60,000 to 70,000 clones, 75% to 85% found once. The chain uses TRBV28 and TRBJ1-5; 7 bases line up with TRBD1. This clonotype originated in an adult in good health. Sequencing used peripheral blood, obtained on day 0 of AZD1222 vaccination. The CDR3 coding sequence is TGTGCCAGCAGGGCAGGGGGATTCAATCAGCCCCAGCATTTT. Translating it yields CASRAGGFNQPQHF.